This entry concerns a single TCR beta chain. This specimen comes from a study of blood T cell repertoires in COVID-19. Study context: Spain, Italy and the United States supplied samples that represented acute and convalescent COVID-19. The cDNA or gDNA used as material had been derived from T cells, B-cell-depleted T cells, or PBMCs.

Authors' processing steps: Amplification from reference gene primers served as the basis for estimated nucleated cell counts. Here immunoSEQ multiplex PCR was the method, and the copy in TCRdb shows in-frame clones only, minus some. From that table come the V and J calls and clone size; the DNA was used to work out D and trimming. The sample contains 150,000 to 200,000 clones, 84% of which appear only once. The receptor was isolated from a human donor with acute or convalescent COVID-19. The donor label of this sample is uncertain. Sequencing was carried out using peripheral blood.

The CDR3 reads CASRSGTGGGNQPQHF. For the CDR3, the DNA is TGTGCCAGCAGGTCGGGGACAGGGGGGGGCAATCAGCCCCAGCATTTT. This chain links TRBV2 with TRBJ1-5; 11 nucleotides align to TRBD1. V was pared by 6 bases and J by 2 bases, with 6 bases of the junction left unmatched. Germline V lookup: CDR1 SNHLY, CDR2 FYNNEI. CDR3 size: 16 residues.